This T cell receptor (beta chain) originates from a study of blood T cell repertoires in COVID-19. Study as a whole: Samples taken during acute and convalescent COVID-19 were collected in the United States, Italy and Spain. The cDNA or gDNA used as material had been derived from T cells, B-cell-depleted T cells, or PBMCs.

One Seattle source followed patients from active infection through their disease course. In the original processing: Using reference gene primer amplification, nucleated cell counts were estimated. Profiled with immunoSEQ multiplex PCR; TCRdb holds only in-frame clones, not every one. V and J calls and clone size are as listed in that table; D and trimming were resolved from the DNA. This sample carries about 210,000 clones, 70% to 85% of them seen once, and the ten largest clones take approximately 8%. Germline V gene sequence: CDR1 SNHLY, CDR2 FYNNEI. This CDR3 comprises 12 residues. V lost 4 bases and J lost 8, with 11 bases in between.

The sequenced sample was peripheral blood. The rearrangement links TRBV2 to TRBJ1-2; D not certain. The sequence was obtained from an elderly woman with COVID-19, enrolled during active disease. CDR3 loop: CASSVRGWGYTF. CDR3 coding DNA: TGTGCCAGCAGTGTGCGGGGATGGGGCTACACCTTC. The full variable domain, completed using reference TRBV2 and TRBJ1-2, is EPEVTQTPSHQVTQMGQEVILRCVPISNHLYFYWYRQILGQKVEFLVSFYNNEISEKSEIFDDQFSVERPDGSNFTLKIRSTKLEDSAMYFCASSVRGWGYTFGSGTRLTVV.